These 23 T cell receptor beta chains were all obtained from the same sample, sequenced in a study of blood T cell repertoires in COVID-19. TCRdb keeps only in-frame clones here, not all; method: immunoSEQ multiplex PCR. This table has about 160,000 clones, approximately 92% appearing once. Sequenced material: peripheral blood. These receptor sequences come from a woman aged 50 to 60 with acute or convalescent COVID-19.

This clone was detected only once. The V gene is TRBV6-5, the J gene TRBJ2-5, with 9 bases lining up with TRBD1. This CDR3 is 14 amino acids long. The V gene's germline CDR1 is MNHEY and CDR2 SVGAGI. J gave up 4 bases and V 2 bases, and 2 bases lay outside the gene matches. The CDR3 reads CASSYTGQGETQYF. The CDR3 DNA sequence: TGTGCCAGCAGTTACACGGGACAGGGAGAGACCCAGTACTTC.

The chain joins TRBV27 to TRBJ1-2; TRBD1 agrees at 9 bases. V trimming: 4 bases; J trimming: 8 bases; junction bases outside the gene matches: 11. This CDR3 contains 15 residues. The germline CDR1 and CDR2 sequences are MNHEY and SMNVEV (reference sequence). The CDR3 sequence: CASSSTGGAFSGYTF. The CDR3 nucleotides read TGTGCCAGCAGTTCCACAGGGGGCGCTTTCTCCGGCTACACCTTC.

The V gene is TRBV3-1 (or the pseudogene TRBV3-2), the J gene TRBJ2-5; 8 bases fit TRBD2. CDR1 is LGHDT, CDR2 YNNKEL, per germline (reference sequence). This CDR3 has 15 amino acids. V dropped 0 bases and J dropped 4; count of bases not matched to a gene: 4. DNA of the CDR3: TGTGCCAGCAGCCAAGAGGGACTAGGGAGAGAGACCCAGTACTTC. It encodes CASSQEGLGRETQYF.

The chain joins TRBV5-8 to TRBJ2-3; no definite D call. This CDR3 contains 12 residues. Germline V gene lookup returns CDR1 SGHTS and CDR2 YDEGEE. Trimming left V 0 bases short and J 10 bases short, with 9 bases between. The CDR3 protein is CASSLVLEAQYF. CDR3 sequence (DNA): TGTGCCAGCAGCTTGGTGTTAGAGGCGCAGTATTTT.

V usage is TRBV5-1 and J usage is TRBJ1-1, with D unresolved. Trimming took off 2 bases at V and 1 base at J, with 9 bases between the two ends. The CDR3 has 14 amino acids. Looked up from germline, CDR1 is SGHRS and CDR2 is YFSETQ. The CDR3 bases are TGCGCCAGCAGCTTATTAGCCAAGAACACTGAAGCTTTCTTT. This encodes CASSLLAKNTEAFF.

V is TRBV19 and J is TRBJ2-5, with D maybe TRBD2 (5 bases). The V end was cut by 2 bases, the J end by 6 bases, with 13 bases between. CDR1 LNHDA and CDR2 SQIVND come from the germline V gene (reference sequence). This CDR3 comprises 14 residues. In DNA form, the CDR3 reads TGTGCCAGTAGTATACGAACGGGGTGGAAGACCCAGTACTTC. Its protein product is CASSIRTGWKTQYF.

The chain carries TRBV10-3 and TRBJ1-2; a possible D gene is TRBD1 (6 bases). Trimming shortened V by 0 bases and J by 7 bases, and 12 bases separated the two germline ends. There are 14 residues in the CDR3. The germline V gene encodes CDR1 ENHRY and CDR2 SYGVKD. The CDR3 region has the DNA TGTGCCATCAGTGAGTCAATTGGGGGCAGTGGCTACACCTTC. It yields the protein CAISESIGGSGYTF.

V usage is TRBV3-1 (or the pseudogene TRBV3-2) and J usage is TRBJ2-1; weak D call: TRBD1 (5 bases). V dropped 1 base and J dropped 8 bases, with 9 bases sitting between them. CDR1 is LGHDT, CDR2 YNNKEL, per germline (reference sequence). The CDR3 is 13 residues long. This CDR3 reads CASSQVGPHEQFF. CDR3 in DNA: TGTGCCAGCAGCCAAGTGGGGCCTCATGAGCAGTTCTTC.

The genes are TRBV4-2 and TRBJ1-1, with D perhaps matching TRBD1 (6 bases). CDR3 length: 16 amino acids. Germline CDR1 and CDR2: LGHNA and YNFKEQ. Trimming left V 0 bases short and J 1 base short, with 12 bases between. CDR3 amino acids: CASSQEWTAQNTEAFF. CDR3 DNA sequence: TGTGCCAGCAGCCAAGAATGGACAGCCCAGAACACTGAAGCTTTCTTT.

The CDR3 sequence: CAISGDSQETQYF. CDR3 nucleotides: TGTGCCATCAGTGGGGACTCCCAAGAGACCCAGTACTTC. This chain connects TRBV10-3 to TRBJ2-5; D might be TRBD2 (6 bases). Trimming took 4 bases from V and 1 from J, leaving 7 bases between them. Looked up from germline, CDR1 is ENHRY and CDR2 is SYGVKD. This CDR3 has 13 residues.

On this clone itself: Other DNA sequences within the sample encode an identical CDR3. This rearrangement joins TRBV20-1 to TRBJ1-3; D unclear. The CDR3 runs to 14 residues. V dropped 3 bases and J dropped 0 bases, with 9 bases sitting between them. Per germline, CDR1 DFQATT and CDR2 SNEGSKA (reference sequence). CDR3: CSASSGSSGNTIYF. In nucleotides, the CDR3 is TGCAGTGCTAGTAGTGGGAGCTCTGGAAACACCATATATTTT.

The V and J genes are TRBV25-1 and TRBJ1-1, with 12 bases fitting TRBD1. V shed 6 bases, J shed 10 bases, and the junction held 12 bases outside the gene matches. The length of the CDR3 is 15 residues. CDR1 is MGHDK, CDR2 SYGVNS, per germline. CDR3 DNA: TGTGCCAGCAGCCCGTGGTCGGGACAGGGGGCCCGAGCTTTCTTT. Its translation: CASSPWSGQGARAFF.

V gene TRBV5-5 combines with J gene TRBJ1-5; D uncertain. The V and J ends lost 0 bases and 9 bases respectively, with 10 bases between them. There are 13 residues in the CDR3. Germline V gene lookup returns CDR1 SGHKS and CDR2 YYEKEE (reference sequence). Here the CDR3 DNA reads TGTGCCAGCAGCTTGGGTGCGGAGGGGCCCCAGCATTTT. As protein: CASSLGAEGPQHF.

The rearrangement uses TRBV9 and TRBJ1-4; D call uncertain. The germline CDR1 and CDR2 sequences are SGDLS and YYNGEE. The CDR3 has 14 residues. V was cut by 3 bases and J by 5 bases, with 11 bases left in between. The CDR3 DNA sequence: TGTGCCAGCAGCGCACCAGGTTCCAATGAAAAACTGTTTTTT. It specifies CASSAPGSNEKLFF.

This clone was seen just once. The chain recombines TRBV28 with TRBJ1-6, with 11 positions matching TRBD1. The CDR3 totals 15 residues. Germline trimming cut 6 bases from V and 7 bases from J; bases unmatched to any gene: 5. Germline V CDR1 and CDR2: MDHEN, SYDVKM. The CDR3: CASRPRTGGNSPLHF. Here the CDR3 DNA reads TGTGCCAGCAGACCTCGGACAGGGGGCAATTCACCCCTCCACTTT.

V gene TRBV10-3 combines with J gene TRBJ2-7, with D hard to call. V was shortened by 0 bases and J by 2 bases, with 8 bases between the two germline ends. From germline, CDR1 is ENHRY and CDR2 SYGVKD. The CDR3 sequence is 14 residues long. CDR3 region: CAISESSTTYEQYF. CDR3 nucleotide sequence: TGTGCCATCAGTGAGTCGTCAACTACCTACGAGCAGTACTTC.

The V and J genes are TRBV30 and TRBJ1-2; a weak D match, TRBD1 (6 bases). Trimming cost V 4 bases and J 1 base, with 16 bases left between them. This CDR3 is 15 amino acids long. Germline V gene data show CDR1 as GTSNPN and CDR2 as SVGIG (reference sequence). CDR3 sequence (DNA): TGTGCCTGGAACCCCGGGACATCCAATAACTATGGCTACACCTTC. Translating gives CAWNPGTSNNYGYTF. The full variable domain, its missing parts supplied by reference TRBV30 and TRBJ1-2, is SQTIHQWPATLVQPVGSPLSLECTVEGTSNPNLYWYRQAAGRGLQLLFYSVGIGQISSEVPQNLSASRPQDRQFILSSKKLLLSDSGFYLCAWNPGTSNNYGYTFGSGTRLTVV.

CDR3 protein: CASSVVNRGTEAFF. CDR3 coding DNA: TGTGCCAGCAGCGTAGTGAACAGGGGCACTGAAGCTTTCTTT. The chain joins TRBV9 to TRBJ1-1, with 7 positions matching TRBD1. CDR1 is SGDLS and CDR2 is YYNGEE in the germline V gene. This CDR3 region has 14 residues. The ends lost 0 bases at V and 4 bases at J; junction bases unmatched: 3. The whole variable domain, remainder taken from reference TRBV9 and TRBJ1-1, is DSGVTQTPKHLITATGQRVTLRCSPRSGDLSVYWYQQSLDQGLQFLIQYYNGEERAKGNILERFSAQQFPDLHSELNLSSLELGDSALYFCASSVVNRGTEAFFGQGTRLTVV.

This chain joins TRBV7-3 and TRBJ2-1, with D uncertain. The CDR3 is made up of 13 amino acids. The V end lost 5 bases, the J end lost 9 bases, and 14 bases lay between the germline ends. In germline, CDR1 is SGHTA, CDR2 FQGTGA. CDR3 nucleotides: TGTGCCAGCAGCCCCGTAGGAGCTCCTGAGCAGTTCTTC. It is translated as CASSPVGAPEQFF. The complete variable domain, with remaining parts taken from reference TRBV7-3 and TRBJ2-1, reads GAGVSQTPSNKVTEKGKYVELRCDPISGHTALYWYRQSLGQGPEFLIYFQGTGAADDSGLPNDRFFAVRPEGSVSTLKIQRTERGDSAVYLCASSPVGAPEQFFGPGTRLTVL.

The chain has TRBV5-1 and TRBJ1-2; 8 positions match TRBD1. The trim removed 0 bases at V and 10 bases at J, leaving 17 bases unmatched. Germline CDR1 is SGHRS and CDR2 is YFSETQ. The CDR3 totals 17 residues. CDR3 region: CASSLVGAGGPSEVYTF. CDR3 sequence (DNA): TGCGCCAGCAGCTTGGTCGGGGCAGGGGGCCCCTCGGAAGTCTACACCTTC.

This rearrangement joins TRBV9 to TRBJ1-2; maybe TRBD1 (5 bases). Germline-derived CDR1 and CDR2 are SGDLS and YYNGEE. Trimming removed 3 bases from V and 4 bases from J, with 16 bases in between. This CDR3 region has 15 residues. This chain's CDR3 is CASSASPDSSYGYTF. DNA for the CDR3: TGTGCCAGCAGCGCGAGCCCCGACAGTTCCTATGGCTACACCTTC.

CDR3 loop: CASSPGGVNQPQHF. The CDR3 DNA reads TGTGCCAGCAGTCCCGGAGGGGTGAATCAGCCCCAGCATTTT. The chain recombines TRBV27 with TRBJ1-5, with a tentative D call TRBD1 (5 bases). V shed 5 bases and J shed 4 bases, with 12 bases lying between them. Germline CDR1 is MNHEY and CDR2 is SMNVEV (reference sequence). This CDR3 comprises 14 residues.

The chain recombines TRBV6-2 or TRBV6-3 with TRBJ2-3; 9 positions match TRBD1. V was pared by 4 bases and J by 6 bases, with 11 bases of the junction left unmatched. Germline assignment: CDR1 MNHEY and CDR2 SVGEGT. CDR3 length equals 16 residues. The CDR3 coding sequence is TGTGCCAGCAGTTCCGGGACAGGGAATGGTTGGGATACGCAGTATTTT. This encodes CASSSGTGNGWDTQYF.